This T cell receptor (beta chain) appears in the sequencing data of a study of T cells in Graves' hyperthyroidism and ophthalmopathy. Amplified TCR beta CDR3 regions came from RNA transcripts. The HTBI primer set was used in a first-round RT-PCR of the TCR CDR3. One entry per CDR3 protein, called by TCRdb with MiXCR from the multiplex PCR reads. Of more than 550,000 distinct CDR3 sequences listed, 45% are singletons. The TCR sequence derives from an adult man with Graves' disease, either hyperthyroidism or ophthalmopathy (not recorded which). Sequenced sample: peripheral blood or thyroid tissue (not recorded which).

The CDR3 DNA is TGTGCCAGTAGACAGGACACGGACTACGAGCAGTACTTC. As protein: CASRQDTDYEQYF. The chain is built from TRBV19 and TRBJ2-7; maybe TRBD1 (5 bases). The germline gives CDR1 LNHDA, CDR2 SQIVND (reference sequence). V lost 6 bases to trimming and J lost 3 bases, with 12 bases between them. The CDR3 is 13 amino acids.